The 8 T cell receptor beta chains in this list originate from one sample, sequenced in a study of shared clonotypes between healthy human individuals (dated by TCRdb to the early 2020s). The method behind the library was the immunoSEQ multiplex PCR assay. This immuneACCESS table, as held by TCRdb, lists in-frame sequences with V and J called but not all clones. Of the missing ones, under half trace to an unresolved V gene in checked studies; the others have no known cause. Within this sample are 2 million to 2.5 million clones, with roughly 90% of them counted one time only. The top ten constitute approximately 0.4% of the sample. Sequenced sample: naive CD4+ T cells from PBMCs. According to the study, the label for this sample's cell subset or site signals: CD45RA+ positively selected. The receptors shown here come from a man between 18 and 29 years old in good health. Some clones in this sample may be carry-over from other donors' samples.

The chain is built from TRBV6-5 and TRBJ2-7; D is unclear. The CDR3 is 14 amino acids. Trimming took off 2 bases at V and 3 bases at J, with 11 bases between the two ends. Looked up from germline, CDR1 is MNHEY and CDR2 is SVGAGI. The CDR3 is CASSYRVSIYEQYF. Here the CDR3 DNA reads TGTGCCAGCAGTTACCGGGTCTCTATCTACGAGCAGTACTTC.

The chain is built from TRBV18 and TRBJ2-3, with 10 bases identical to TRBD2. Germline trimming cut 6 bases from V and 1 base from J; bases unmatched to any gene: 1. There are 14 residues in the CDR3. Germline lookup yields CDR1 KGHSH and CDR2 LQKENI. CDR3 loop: CASSGTSGTDTQYF. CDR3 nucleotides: TGTGCCAGCTCCGGGACTAGCGGCACAGATACGCAGTATTTT.

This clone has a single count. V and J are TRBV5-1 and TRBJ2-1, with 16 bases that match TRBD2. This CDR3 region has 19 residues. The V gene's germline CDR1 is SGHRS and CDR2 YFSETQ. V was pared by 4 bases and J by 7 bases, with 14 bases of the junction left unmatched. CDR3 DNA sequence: TGCGCCAGCAGCCTTGAAACCGGGACTAGCGGGAGGGCCAGAAATGAGCAGTTCTTC. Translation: CASSLETGTSGRARNEQFF.

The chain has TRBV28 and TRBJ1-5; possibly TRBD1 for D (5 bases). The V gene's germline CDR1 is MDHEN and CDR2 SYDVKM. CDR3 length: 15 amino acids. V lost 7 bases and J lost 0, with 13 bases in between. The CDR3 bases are TGTGCCAGCAATGGGGCAGAGTATAGCAATCAGCCCCAGCATTTT. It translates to CASNGAEYSNQPQHF.

The CDR3: CAISAGQGNTEAFF. The CDR3 region has the DNA TGTGCCATCAGTGCGGGACAGGGGAACACTGAAGCTTTCTTT. This chain joins TRBV10-3 and TRBJ1-1; 9 nucleotides align to TRBD1. Germline V lookup: CDR1 ENHRY, CDR2 SYGVKD. V was pared by 4 bases and J by 1 base, with 1 base of the junction left unmatched. The CDR3 covers 14 residues.

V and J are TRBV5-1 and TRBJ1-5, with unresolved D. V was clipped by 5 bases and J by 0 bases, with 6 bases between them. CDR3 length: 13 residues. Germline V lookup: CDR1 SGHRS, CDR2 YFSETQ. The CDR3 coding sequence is TGCGCCAGCAGGGAAAATAGCAATCAGCCCCAGCATTTT. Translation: CASRENSNQPQHF.

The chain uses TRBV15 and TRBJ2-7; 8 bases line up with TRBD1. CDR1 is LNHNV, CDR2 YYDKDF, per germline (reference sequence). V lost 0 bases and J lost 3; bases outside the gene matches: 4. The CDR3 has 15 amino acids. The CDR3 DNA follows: TGTGCCACCAGCAGAGATCGACAGGGGCACTACGAGCAGTACTTC. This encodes CATSRDRQGHYEQYF.

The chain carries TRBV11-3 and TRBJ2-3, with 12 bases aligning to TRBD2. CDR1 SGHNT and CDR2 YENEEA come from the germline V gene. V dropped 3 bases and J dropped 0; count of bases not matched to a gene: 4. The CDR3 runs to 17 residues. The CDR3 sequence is CASSFSGLAGSTDTQYF. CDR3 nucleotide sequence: TGTGCCAGCAGCTTTTCTGGACTAGCGGGAAGCACAGATACGCAGTATTTT.